These 6 T cell receptor beta chains came from one sample sequenced in a study of cytomegalovirus exposure and HLA in healthy donors. Assay: immunoSEQ multiplex PCR; the TCRdb copy retains only in-frame clones and omits some. The data contain 250,000 to 400,000 clones, around 87% of them singletons. The sample taken for sequencing was PBMCs. Receptors were obtained from a woman aged 30 to 39 in good health and CMV-seropositive.

This clone appeared once. The J gene is TRBJ2-5, the V gene TRBV9; 9 nucleotides match TRBD1. This CDR3 is built from 14 residues. The V gene end was trimmed by 5 bases and the J gene end by 5 bases; junction bases not matched to a gene: 7. Germline loops: CDR1 SGDLS, CDR2 YYNGEE. CDR3 DNA: TGTGCCAGCAGTCCCGGGACAGGGAGGGAGACCCAGTACTTC. It yields the protein CASSPGTGRETQYF.

The chain uses TRBV2 and TRBJ2-5; 12 nucleotides match TRBD2. CDR1 SNHLY and CDR2 FYNNEI come from the germline V gene. The trim removed 4 bases at V and 5 bases at J, leaving 11 bases unmatched. The CDR3 is 17 amino acids. CDR3 sequence reads: CASSAPSGGALRETQYF. The DNA for the CDR3 is TGTGCCAGCAGTGCCCCTAGCGGGGGGGCCCTCCGGGAGACCCAGTACTTC.

The rearrangement joins TRBV6-5 to TRBJ1-6; TRBD1 matches 10 bases. This CDR3 comprises 14 residues. J lost 10 bases, V lost 3 bases, and 3 bases had no gene match. The V gene's germline CDR1 is MNHEY and CDR2 SVGAGI. For the CDR3, the DNA is TGTGCCAGCAGTTATTCGACAGGGGGCTCACCCCTCCACTTT. This translates into CASSYSTGGSPLHF.

This rearrangement joins TRBV2 to TRBJ2-7; 12 bases are shared with TRBD1. With V trimmed by 5 bases and J by 5 bases, 1 base remained unmatched. This CDR3 contains 13 residues. CDR1 is SNHLY, CDR2 FYNNEI, per germline. The CDR3 bases are TGTGCCAGCAGTCGGGACAGGGGGCACGAGCAGTACTTC. Residues: CASSRDRGHEQYF.

The DNA of the CDR3 is TGTGCCAGCAGTTACTCGGATGGGTTTCCGGGGGGCTACACCTTC. This gives the protein CASSYSDGFPGGYTF. The rearrangement links TRBV6-5 to TRBJ1-2; D is undetermined. The CDR3 covers 15 residues. CDR1 is MNHEY, CDR2 SVGAGI, per germline. Trimming shortened V by 0 bases and J by 8 bases, and 16 bases separated the two germline ends.

The chain carries TRBV28 and TRBJ1-5; weak D call: TRBD1 (5 bases). With 8 bases removed from V and 6 bases from J, the gap between germline ends came to 11 bases. The CDR3 is 12 amino acids. Germline V lookup: CDR1 MDHEN, CDR2 SYDVKM. The CDR3, as DNA: TGTGCCAGCCAGGGATTAGGTCAGCCCCAGCATTTT. Its translation: CASQGLGQPQHF.